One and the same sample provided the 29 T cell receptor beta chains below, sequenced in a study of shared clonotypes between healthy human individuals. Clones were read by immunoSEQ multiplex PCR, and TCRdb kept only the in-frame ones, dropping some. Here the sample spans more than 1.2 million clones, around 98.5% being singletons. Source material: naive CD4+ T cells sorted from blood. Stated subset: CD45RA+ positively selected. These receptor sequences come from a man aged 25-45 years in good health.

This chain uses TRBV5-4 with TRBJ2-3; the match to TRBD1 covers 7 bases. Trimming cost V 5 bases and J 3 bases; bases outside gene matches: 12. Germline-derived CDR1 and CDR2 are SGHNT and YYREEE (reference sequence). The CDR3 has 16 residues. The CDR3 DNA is TGTGCCAGCAGTGGAAAGGCAGGGGGTGGGACAGATACGCAGTATTTT. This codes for CASSGKAGGGTDTQYF.

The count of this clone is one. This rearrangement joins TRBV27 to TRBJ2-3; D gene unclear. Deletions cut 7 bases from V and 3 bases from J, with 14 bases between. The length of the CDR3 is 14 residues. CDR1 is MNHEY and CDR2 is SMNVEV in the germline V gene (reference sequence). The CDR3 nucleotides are TGTGCCAGCACCCCCTTTGTGGGGACAGATACGCAGTATTTT. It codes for CASTPFVGTDTQYF.

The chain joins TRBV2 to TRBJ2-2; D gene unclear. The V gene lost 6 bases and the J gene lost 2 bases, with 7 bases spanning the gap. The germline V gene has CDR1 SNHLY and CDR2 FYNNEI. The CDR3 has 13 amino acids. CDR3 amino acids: CASRGYNTGELFF. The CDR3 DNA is TGTGCCAGCAGGGGTTATAACACCGGGGAGCTGTTTTTT.

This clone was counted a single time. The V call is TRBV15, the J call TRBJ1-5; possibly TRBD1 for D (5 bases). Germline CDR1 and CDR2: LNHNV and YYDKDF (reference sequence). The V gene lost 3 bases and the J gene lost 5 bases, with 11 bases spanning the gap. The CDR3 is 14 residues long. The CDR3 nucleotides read TGTGCCACCAGCAGGCAGGGTGGCGATCAGCCCCAGCATTTT. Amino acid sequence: CATSRQGGDQPQHF.

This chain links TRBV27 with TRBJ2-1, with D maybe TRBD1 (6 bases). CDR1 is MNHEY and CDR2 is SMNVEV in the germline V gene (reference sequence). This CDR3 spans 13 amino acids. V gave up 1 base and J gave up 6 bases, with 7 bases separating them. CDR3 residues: CASSLYRANEQFF. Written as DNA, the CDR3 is TGTGCCAGCAGTTTATACAGGGCCAATGAGCAGTTCTTC.

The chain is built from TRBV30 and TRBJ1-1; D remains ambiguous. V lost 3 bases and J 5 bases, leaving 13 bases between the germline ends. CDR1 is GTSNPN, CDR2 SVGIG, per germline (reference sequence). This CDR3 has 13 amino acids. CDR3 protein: CAWRVQKETEAFF. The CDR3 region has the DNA TGTGCCTGGAGGGTCCAGAAGGAGACTGAAGCTTTCTTT.

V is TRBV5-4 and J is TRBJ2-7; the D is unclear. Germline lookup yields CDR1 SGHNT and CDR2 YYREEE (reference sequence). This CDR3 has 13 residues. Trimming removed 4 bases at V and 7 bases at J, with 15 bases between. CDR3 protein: CASSLPDVGEQYF. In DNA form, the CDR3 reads TGTGCCAGCAGCCTCCCGGACGTGGGTGAGCAGTACTTC.

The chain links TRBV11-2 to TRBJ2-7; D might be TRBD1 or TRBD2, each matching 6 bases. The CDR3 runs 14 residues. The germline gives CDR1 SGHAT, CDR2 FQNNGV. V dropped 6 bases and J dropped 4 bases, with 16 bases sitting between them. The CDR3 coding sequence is TGTGCCAGCAGACCGGGGGCCCGACGATACGAGCAGTACTTC. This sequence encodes CASRPGARRYEQYF. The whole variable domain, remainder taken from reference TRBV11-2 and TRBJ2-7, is EAGVAQSPRYKIIEKRQSVAFWCNPISGHATLYWYQQILGQGPKLLIQFQNNGVVDDSQLPKDRFSAERLKGVDSTLKIQPAKLEDSAVYLCASRPGARRYEQYFGPGTRLTVT.

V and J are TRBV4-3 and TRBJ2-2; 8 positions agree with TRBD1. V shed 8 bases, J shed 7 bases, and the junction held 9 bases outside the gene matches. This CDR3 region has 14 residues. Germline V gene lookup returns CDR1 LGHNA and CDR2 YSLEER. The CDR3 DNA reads TGCGCCAGCCGTTCGGACAGGGTGAGCGGGGAGCTGTTTTTT. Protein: CASRSDRVSGELFF.

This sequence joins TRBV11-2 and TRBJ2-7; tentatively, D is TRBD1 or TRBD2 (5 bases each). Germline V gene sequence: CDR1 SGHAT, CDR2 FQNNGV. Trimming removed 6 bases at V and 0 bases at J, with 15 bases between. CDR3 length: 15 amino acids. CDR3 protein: CASSSEGRASYEQYF. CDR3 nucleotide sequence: TGTGCCAGCAGTTCAGAGGGGCGGGCCTCCTACGAGCAGTACTTC.

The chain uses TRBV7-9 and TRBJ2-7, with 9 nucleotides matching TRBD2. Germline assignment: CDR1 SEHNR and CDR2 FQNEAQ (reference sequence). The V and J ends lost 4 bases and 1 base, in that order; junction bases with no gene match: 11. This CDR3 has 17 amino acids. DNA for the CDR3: TGTGCCAGCAGCTCCCAGGGGGATAGCGGGAGTTCCTACGAGCAGTACTTC. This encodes CASSSQGDSGSSYEQYF. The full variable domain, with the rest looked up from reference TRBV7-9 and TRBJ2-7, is DTGVSQNPRHKITKRGQNVTFRCDPISEHNRLYWYRQTLGQGPEFLTYFQNEAQLEKSRLLSDRFSAERPKGSFSTLEIQRTEQGDSAMYLCASSSQGDSGSSYEQYFGPGTRLTVT.

Here the CDR3 DNA reads TGTGCCAGCAGCAATCGGGGAGGTTTTGGGACAGATACGCAGTATTTT. Protein sequence: CASSNRGGFGTDTQYF. The V and J genes are TRBV5-5 and TRBJ2-3; a possible D gene is TRBD2 (6 bases). The ends were cut back, 4 bases at V and 3 bases at J, with 18 bases in the middle. The CDR3 runs 16 residues. CDR1 and CDR2 from the germline V gene are SGHKS and YYEKEE (reference sequence).

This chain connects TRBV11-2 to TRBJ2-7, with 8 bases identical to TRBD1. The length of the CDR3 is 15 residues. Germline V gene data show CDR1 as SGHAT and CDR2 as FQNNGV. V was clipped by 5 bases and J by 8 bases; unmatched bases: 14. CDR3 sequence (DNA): TGTGCCAGCAGCACAGGGGGAACGTTCCGTTATAAGCAGTACTTC. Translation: CASSTGGTFRYKQYF.

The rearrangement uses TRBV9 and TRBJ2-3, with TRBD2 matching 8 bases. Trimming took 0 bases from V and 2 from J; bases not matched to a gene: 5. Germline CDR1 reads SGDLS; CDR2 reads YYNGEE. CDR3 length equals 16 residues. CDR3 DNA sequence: TGTGCCAGCAGCGTAGGGCTACTAGCGGACACAGATACGCAGTATTTT. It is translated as CASSVGLLADTDTQYF.

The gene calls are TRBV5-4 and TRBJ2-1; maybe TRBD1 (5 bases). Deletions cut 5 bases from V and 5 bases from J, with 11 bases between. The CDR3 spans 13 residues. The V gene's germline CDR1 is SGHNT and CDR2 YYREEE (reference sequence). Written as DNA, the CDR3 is TGTGCCAGCAGTATACAGGTGAACAATGAGCAGTTCTTC. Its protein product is CASSIQVNNEQFF.

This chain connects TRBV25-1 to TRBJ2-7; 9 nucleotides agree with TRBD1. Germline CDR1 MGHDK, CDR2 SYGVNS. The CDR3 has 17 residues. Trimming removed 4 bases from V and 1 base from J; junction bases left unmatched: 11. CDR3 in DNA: TGTGCCAGCAGTGGCACCGGCGGGGACAGGGCATCCTACGAGCAGTACTTC. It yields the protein CASSGTGGDRASYEQYF.

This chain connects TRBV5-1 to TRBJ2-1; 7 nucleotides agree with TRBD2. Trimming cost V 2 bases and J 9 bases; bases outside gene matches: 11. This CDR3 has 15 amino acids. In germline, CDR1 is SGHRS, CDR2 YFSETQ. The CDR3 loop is CASSLTGTTAGEQFF. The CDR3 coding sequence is TGCGCCAGCAGCTTAACCGGGACTACCGCGGGTGAGCAGTTCTTC. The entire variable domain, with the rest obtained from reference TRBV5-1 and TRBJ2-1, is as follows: KAGVTQTPRYLIKTRGQQVTLSCSPISGHRSVSWYQQTPGQGLQFLFEYFSETQRNKGNFPGRFSGRQFSNSRSEMNVSTLELGDSALYLCASSLTGTTAGEQFFGPGTRLTVL.

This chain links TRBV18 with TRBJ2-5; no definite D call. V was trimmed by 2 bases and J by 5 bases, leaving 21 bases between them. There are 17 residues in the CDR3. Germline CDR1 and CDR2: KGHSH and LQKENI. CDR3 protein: CASSPSSATPPGETQYF. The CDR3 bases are TGTGCCAGCTCACCATCGTCCGCGACACCGCCCGGTGAGACCCAGTACTTC.

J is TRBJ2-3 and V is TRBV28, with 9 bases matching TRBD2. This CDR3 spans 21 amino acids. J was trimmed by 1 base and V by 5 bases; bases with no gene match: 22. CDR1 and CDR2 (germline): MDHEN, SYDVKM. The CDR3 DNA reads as TGTGCCAGCAGTCGCCGCAAACCGGGACTAGCAGGATTGAGGGGCACAGATACGCAGTATTTT. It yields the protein CASSRRKPGLAGLRGTDTQYF.

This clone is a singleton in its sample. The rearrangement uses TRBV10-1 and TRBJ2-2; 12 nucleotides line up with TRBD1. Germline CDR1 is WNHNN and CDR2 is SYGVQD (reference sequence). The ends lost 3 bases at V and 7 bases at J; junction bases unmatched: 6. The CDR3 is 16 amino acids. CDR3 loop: CASSDPGQGAGGELFF. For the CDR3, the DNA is TGCGCCAGCAGTGATCCGGGACAGGGGGCTGGCGGGGAGCTGTTTTTT.

The CDR3 here is CASSSLDRVQETQYF. The CDR3 region has the DNA TGCGCCAGCAGCTCGCTCGACAGGGTGCAAGAGACCCAGTACTTC. The chain carries TRBV5-1 and TRBJ2-5, with 7 bases lining up with TRBD1. The CDR3 runs to 15 residues. Unmatched junction bases numbered 7, after V lost 3 bases and J lost 2 bases. Germline CDR1 and CDR2: SGHRS and YFSETQ.

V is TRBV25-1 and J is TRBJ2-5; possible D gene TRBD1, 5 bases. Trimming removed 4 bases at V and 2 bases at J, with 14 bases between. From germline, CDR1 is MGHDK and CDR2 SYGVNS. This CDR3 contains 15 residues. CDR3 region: CASSVLGREQETQYF. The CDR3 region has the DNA TGTGCCAGCAGTGTATTGGGCAGGGAACAAGAGACCCAGTACTTC.

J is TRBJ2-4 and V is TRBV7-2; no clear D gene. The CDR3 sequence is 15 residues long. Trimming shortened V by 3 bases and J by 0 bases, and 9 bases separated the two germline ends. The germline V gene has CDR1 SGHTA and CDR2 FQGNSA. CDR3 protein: CASSFRRSAKNIQYF. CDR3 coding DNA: TGTGCCAGCAGCTTTCGGCGGTCAGCCAAAAACATTCAGTACTTC.

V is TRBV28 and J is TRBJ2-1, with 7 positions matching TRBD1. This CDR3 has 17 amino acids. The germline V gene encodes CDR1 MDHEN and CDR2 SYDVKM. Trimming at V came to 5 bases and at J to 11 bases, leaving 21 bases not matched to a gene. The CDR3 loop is CASSQWTGLGFSSKQFF. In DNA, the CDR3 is TGTGCCAGCAGTCAGTGGACAGGATTGGGATTCTCCTCTAAGCAGTTCTTC.

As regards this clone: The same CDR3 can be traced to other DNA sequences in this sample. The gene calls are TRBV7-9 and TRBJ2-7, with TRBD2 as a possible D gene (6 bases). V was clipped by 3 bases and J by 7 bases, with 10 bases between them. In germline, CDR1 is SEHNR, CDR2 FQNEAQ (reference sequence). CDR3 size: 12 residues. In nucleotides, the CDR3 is TGTGCCAGCAGCTTCGGGCTAGCGGAGCAGTACTTC. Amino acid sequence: CASSFGLAEQYF.

DNA of the CDR3: TGCAGTGGACAGGACGTCCCTGAAGCTTTCTTT. Amino acids: CSGQDVPEAFF. V and J are TRBV20-1 and TRBJ1-1, with a possible D match to TRBD1 (6 bases). The ends were cut back, 7 bases at V and 6 bases at J, with 12 bases in the middle. The CDR3 has 11 amino acids. Germline CDR1 reads DFQATT; CDR2 reads SNEGSKA (reference sequence).

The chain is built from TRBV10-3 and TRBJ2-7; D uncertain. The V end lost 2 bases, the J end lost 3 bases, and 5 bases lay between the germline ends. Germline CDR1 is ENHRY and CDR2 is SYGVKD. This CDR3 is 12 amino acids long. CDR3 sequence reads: CAISEEHYEQYF. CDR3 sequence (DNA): TGTGCCATCAGTGAGGAACACTACGAGCAGTACTTC.

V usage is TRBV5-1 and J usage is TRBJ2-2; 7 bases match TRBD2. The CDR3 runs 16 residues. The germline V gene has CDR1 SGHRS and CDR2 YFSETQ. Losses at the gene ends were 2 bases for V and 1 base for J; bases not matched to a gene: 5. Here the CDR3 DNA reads TGCGCCAGCAGCTTTCCCCAGCGGGGGAACACCGGGGAGCTGTTTTTT. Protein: CASSFPQRGNTGELFF.

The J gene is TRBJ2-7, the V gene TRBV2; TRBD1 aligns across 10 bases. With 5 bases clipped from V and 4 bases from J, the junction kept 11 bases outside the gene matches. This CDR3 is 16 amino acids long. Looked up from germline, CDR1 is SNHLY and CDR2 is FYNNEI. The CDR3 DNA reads TGTGCCAGCAGTACCCCCGGGACAGGGGTTGGGTACGAGCAGTACTTC. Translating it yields CASSTPGTGVGYEQYF.